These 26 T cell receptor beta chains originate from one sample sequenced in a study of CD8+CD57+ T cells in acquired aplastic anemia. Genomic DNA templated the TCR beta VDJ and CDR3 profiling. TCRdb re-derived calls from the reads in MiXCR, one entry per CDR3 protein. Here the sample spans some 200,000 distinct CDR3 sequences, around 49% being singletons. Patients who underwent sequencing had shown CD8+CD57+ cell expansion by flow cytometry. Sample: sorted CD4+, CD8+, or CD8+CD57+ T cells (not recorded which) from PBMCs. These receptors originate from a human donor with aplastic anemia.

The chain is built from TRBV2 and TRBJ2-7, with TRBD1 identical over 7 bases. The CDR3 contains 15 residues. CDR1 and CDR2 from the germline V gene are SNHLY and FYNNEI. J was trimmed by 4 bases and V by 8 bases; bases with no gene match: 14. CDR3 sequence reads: CASRERQGTVYEQYF. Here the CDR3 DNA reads TGTGCCAGCCGCGAACGACAGGGAACGGTGTACGAGCAGTACTTC.

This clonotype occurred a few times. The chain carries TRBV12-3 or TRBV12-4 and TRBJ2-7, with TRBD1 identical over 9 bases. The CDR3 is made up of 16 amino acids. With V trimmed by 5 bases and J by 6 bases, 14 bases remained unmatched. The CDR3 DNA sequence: TGTGCCAGCAGTCCCCACTCCGGGACAGGGAACAGCGAGCAGTACTTC. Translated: CASSPHSGTGNSEQYF.

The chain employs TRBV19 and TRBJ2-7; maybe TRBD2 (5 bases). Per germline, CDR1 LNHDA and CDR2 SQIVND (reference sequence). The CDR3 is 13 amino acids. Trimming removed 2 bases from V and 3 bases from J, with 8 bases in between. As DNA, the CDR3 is TGTGCCAGTAGTATAAGAGGGTTCTACGAGCAGTACTTC. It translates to CASSIRGFYEQYF.

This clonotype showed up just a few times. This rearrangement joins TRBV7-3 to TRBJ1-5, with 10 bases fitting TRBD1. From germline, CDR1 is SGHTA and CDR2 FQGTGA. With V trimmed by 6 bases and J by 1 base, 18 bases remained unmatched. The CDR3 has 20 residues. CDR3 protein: CASSFKSGQGVQRSNQPQHF. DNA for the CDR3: TGTGCCAGCAGTTTCAAGTCAGGACAGGGGGTCCAACGCAGCAATCAGCCCCAGCATTTT. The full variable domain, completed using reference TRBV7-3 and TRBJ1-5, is GAGVSQTPSNKVTEKGKYVELRCDPISGHTALYWYRQSLGQGPEFLIYFQGTGAADDSGLPNDRFFAVRPEGSVSTLKIQRTERGDSAVYLCASSFKSGQGVQRSNQPQHFGDGTRLSIL.

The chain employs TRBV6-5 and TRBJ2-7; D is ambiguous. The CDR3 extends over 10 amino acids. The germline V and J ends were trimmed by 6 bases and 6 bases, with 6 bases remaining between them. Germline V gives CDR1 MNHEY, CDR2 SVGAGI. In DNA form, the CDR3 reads TGTGCCAGCAGGGCTTTCGAGCAGTACTTC. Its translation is CASRAFEQYF.

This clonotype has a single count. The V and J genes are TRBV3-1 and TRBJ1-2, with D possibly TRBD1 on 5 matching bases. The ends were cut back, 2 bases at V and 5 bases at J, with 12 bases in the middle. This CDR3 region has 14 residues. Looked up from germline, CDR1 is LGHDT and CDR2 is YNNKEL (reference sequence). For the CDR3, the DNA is TGTGCCAGCAGCCAAAGAGCGGGGGAATATGGCTACACCTTC. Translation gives CASSQRAGEYGYTF.

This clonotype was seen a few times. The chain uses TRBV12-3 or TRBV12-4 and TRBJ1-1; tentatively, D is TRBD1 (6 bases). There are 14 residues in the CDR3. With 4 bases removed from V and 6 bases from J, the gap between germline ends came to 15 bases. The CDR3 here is CASSSGFRGAEAFF. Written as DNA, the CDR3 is TGTGCCAGCAGTTCCGGTTTTAGGGGGGCTGAAGCTTTCTTT.

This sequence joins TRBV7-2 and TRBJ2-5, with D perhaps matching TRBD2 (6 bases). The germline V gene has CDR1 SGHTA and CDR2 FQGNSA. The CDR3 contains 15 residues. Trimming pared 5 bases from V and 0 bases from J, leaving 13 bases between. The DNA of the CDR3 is TGTGCCAGCAGCCCCCGGAGGGCTTACCAAGAGACCCAGTACTTC. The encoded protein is CASSPRRAYQETQYF. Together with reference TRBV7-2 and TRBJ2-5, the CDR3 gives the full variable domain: GAGVSQSPSNKVTEKGKDVELRCDPISGHTALYWYRQSLGQGLEFLIYFQGNSAPDKSGLPSDRFSAERTGGSVSTLTIQRTQQEDSAVYLCASSPRRAYQETQYFGPGTRLLVL.

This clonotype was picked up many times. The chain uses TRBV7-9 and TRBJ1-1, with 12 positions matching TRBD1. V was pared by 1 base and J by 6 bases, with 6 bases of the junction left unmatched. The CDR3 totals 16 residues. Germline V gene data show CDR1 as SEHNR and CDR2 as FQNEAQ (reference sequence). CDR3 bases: TGTGCCAGCAGCTTAGAACGGGACAGGGGGCTCGCTGAAGCTTTCTTT. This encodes CASSLERDRGLAEAFF.

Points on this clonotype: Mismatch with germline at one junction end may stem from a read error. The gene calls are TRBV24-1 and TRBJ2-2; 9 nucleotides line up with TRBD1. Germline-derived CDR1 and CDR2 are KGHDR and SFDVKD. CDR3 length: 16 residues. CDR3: CATSETGTGHTGELFF. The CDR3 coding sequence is TGTGCCACCAGTGAGACCGGGACAGGGCACACCGGAGAGCTGTTTTTT.

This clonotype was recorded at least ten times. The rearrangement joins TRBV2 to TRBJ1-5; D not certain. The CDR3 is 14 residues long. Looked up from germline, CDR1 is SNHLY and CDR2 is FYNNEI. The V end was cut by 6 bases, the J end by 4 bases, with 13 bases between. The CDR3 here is CASRRRVGNQPQHF. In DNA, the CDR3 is TGTGCCAGCAGGAGAAGGGTTGGGAATCAGCCCCAGCATTTT.

CDR3 sequence reads: CASSLRAGNTEAFF. For the CDR3, the DNA is TGTGCCAGCAGCTTACGGGCAGGGAACACTGAAGCTTTCTTT. The J gene is TRBJ1-1, the V gene TRBV7-3; no clear D gene. CDR1 is SGHTA, CDR2 FQGTGA, per germline. The CDR3 is 14 amino acids. The V gene lost 2 bases and the J gene lost 1 base, with 8 bases spanning the gap.

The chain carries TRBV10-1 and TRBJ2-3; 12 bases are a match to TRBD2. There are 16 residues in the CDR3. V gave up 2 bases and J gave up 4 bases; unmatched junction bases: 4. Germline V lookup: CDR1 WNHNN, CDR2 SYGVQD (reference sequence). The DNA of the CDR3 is TGCGCCAGCAGTGAGGCTAGCGGGGGGGTTGCAGATACGCAGTATTTT. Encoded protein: CASSEASGGVADTQYF.

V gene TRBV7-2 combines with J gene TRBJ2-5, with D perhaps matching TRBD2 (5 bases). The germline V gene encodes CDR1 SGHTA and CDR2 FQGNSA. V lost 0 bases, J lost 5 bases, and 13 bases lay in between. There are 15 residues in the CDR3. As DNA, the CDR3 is TGTGCCAGCAGCTTAGCGCTCGCGGGCGGGGAGACCCAGTACTTC. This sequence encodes CASSLALAGGETQYF.

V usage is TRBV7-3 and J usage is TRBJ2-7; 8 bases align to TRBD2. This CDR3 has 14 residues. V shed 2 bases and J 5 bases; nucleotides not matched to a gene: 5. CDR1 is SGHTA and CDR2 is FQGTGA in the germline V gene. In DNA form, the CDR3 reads TGTGCCAGCAGCTTAGCGCCGGGGGGGAACGAGCAGTACTTC. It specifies CASSLAPGGNEQYF.

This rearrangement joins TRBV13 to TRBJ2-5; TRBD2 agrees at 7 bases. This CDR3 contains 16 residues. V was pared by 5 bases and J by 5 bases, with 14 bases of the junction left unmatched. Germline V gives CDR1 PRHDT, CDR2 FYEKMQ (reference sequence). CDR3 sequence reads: CASSPTPDGLGETQYF. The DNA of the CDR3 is TGTGCCAGCAGCCCCACTCCCGACGGACTAGGGGAGACCCAGTACTTC.

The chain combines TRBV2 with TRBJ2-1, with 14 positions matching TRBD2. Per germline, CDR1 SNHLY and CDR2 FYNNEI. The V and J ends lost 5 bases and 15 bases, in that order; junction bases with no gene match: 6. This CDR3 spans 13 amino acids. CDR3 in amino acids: CASSPGLAGDLFF. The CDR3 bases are TGTGCCAGCAGTCCGGGACTAGCGGGGGATTTGTTCTTC.

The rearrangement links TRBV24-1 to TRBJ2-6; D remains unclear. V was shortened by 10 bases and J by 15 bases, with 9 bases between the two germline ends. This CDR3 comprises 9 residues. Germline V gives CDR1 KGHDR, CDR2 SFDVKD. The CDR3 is CATTHSLTF. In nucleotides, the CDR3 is TGTGCCACGACTCACTCCCTGACTTTC.

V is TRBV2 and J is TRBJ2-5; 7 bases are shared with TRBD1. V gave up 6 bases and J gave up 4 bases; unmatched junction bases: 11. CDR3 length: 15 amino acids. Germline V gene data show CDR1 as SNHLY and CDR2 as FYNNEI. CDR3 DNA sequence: TGTGCCAGCAGCCCGACAGGGTCGGTAACAGAGACCCAGTACTTC. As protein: CASSPTGSVTETQYF.

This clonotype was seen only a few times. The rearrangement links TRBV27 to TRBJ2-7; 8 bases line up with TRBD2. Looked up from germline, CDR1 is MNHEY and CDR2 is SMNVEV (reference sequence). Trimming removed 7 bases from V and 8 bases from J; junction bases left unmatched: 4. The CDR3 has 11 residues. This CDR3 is CASTPGGKQYF. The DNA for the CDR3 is TGTGCCAGCACCCCGGGAGGGAAGCAGTACTTC.

The CDR3 loop reads CASSFGQGLSQPQHF. As DNA, the CDR3 is TGTGCCAGCAGCTTTGGACAGGGGTTGAGTCAGCCCCAGCATTTT. This sequence joins TRBV11-2 and TRBJ1-5; TRBD1 aligns across 9 bases. From germline, CDR1 is SGHAT and CDR2 FQNNGV. CDR3 length equals 15 residues. The V segment lost 3 bases and the J segment 6 bases; nucleotides outside the gene matches: 6.

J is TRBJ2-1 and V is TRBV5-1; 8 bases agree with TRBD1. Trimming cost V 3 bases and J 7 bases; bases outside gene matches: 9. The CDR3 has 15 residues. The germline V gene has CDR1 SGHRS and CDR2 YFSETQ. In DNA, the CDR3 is TGCGCCAGCAGCTATTCCCCACGGGACAGGAATGAGCAGTTCTTC. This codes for CASSYSPRDRNEQFF.

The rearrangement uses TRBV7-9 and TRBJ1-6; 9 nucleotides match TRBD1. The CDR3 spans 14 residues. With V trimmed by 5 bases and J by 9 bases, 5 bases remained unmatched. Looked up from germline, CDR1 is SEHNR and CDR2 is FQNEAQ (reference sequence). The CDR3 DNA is TGTGCCAGCAGCCTAACAGGGGGCTTTTCACCCCTCCACTTT. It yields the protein CASSLTGGFSPLHF. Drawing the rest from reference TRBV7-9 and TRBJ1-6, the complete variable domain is DTGVSQNPRHKITKRGQNVTFRCDPISEHNRLYWYRQTLGQGPEFLTYFQNEAQLEKSRLLSDRFSAERPKGSFSTLEIQRTEQGDSAMYLCASSLTGGFSPLHFGNGTRLTVT.

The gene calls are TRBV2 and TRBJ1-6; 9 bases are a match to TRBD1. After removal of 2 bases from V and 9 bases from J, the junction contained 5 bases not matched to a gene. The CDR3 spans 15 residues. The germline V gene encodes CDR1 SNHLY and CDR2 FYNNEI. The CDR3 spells CASSETTGGGSPLHF. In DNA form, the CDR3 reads TGTGCCAGCAGTGAAACCACAGGGGGCGGTTCACCCCTCCACTTT.

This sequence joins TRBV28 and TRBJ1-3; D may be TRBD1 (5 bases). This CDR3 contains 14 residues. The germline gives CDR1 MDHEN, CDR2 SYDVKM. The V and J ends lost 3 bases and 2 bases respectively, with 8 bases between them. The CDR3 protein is CASSFKGPGNTIYF. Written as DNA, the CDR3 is TGTGCCAGCAGTTTCAAGGGGCCTGGAAACACCATATATTTT.

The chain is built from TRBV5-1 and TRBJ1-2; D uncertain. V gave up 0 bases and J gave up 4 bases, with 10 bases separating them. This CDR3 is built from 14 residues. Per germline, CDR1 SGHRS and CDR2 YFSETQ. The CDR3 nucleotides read TGCGCCAGCAGCTTGGGGGCGGTTATCTATGGCTACACCTTC. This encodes CASSLGAVIYGYTF.